These T cell receptor beta chains were read from a single sample in a study of cytomegalovirus exposure and HLA in healthy donors. Repertoires were generated with immunoSEQ multiplex PCR, while TCRdb's copy carries only in-frame clones and drops some. Here the sample spans 180,000 or so clones, 76% being singletons. Material: PBMCs. These receptors were collected from a man aged 18-30 years in good health and CMV-seronegative. Both conserved end residues are part of each CDR3. The order of the fields is D gene, J gene, V gene, clone size, CDR3 DNA, CDR3 protein. The D gene is left open where the match is weak. Clone size is given for some rows only: seen once, a few or many times, or a class if the clone is expanded.

.,TRBJ1-2,TRBV9,.,TGTGCCAGCAGCGACCGGGACTCTGGCTACACCTTC,CASSDRDSGYTF
.,TRBJ1-2,TRBV7-9,.,TGTGCCAGCAGCTCCCCAAGGGGTTCCTATGGCTACACCTTC,CASSSPRGSYGYTF
TRBD2,TRBJ2-5,TRBV5-1,.,TGCGCCAGCAGCGCGTCGCTAGCGGGGATAAAAGAGACCCAGTACTTC,CASSASLAGIKETQYF
.,TRBJ2-1,TRBV7-9,.,TGTGCCAGCAGCCAAACGCCCGACAGGTTCCTTCCCAATGAGCAGTTCTTC,CASSQTPDRFLPNEQFF
.,TRBJ2-3,TRBV27,.,TGTGCCAGCAGTTTAGCAGTGACAGATACGCAGTATTTT,CASSLAVTDTQYF
.,TRBJ2-7,TRBV7-8,.,TGTGCCAGCAGCCCGGCCCAGGGGAGTAACGAGCAGTACTTC,CASSPAQGSNEQYF
TRBD1,TRBJ1-2,TRBV6-5,.,TGTGCCAGCAGTTACTCATCAGGGGGCGGCTATGGCTACACCTTC,CASSYSSGGGYGYTF
.,TRBJ2-6,TRBV28,.,TGTGCCAGCAGTTTAAGGGGGGGCTCTGGGGCCAACGTCCTGACTTTC,CASSLRGGSGANVLTF
.,TRBJ1-1,TRBV11-3,.,TGTGCCAGCAGCTTAGGACTTCGGAACACTGAAGCTTTCTTT,CASSLGLRNTEAFF
TRBD1,TRBJ1-1,TRBV5-4,once,TGTGCCAGCAGCCTGCCACGGACAGGGGGGCGGGCCACTGAAGCTTTCTTT,CASSLPRTGGRATEAFF
TRBD1,TRBJ2-5,TRBV5-1,.,TGCGCCAGCAGCGCGGGGACAGGGGGAGAGACCCAGTACTTC,CASSAGTGGETQYF
TRBD2,TRBJ2-3,TRBV5-1,.,TGCGCCAGCAGCCCAGAGCTTACGCCAGCGGGGGTTGTGGCAGATACGCAGTATTTT,CASSPELTPAGVVADTQYF
TRBD2,TRBJ2-2,TRBV9,few,TGTGCCAGCAGGGGACTAGCGGGAACCACCGGGGAGCTGTTTTTT,CASRGLAGTTGELFF
TRBD2,TRBJ2-1,TRBV7-9,once,TGTGCCAGCAGCCTAGCGGGAGGGGGGGATGAGCAGTTCTTC,CASSLAGGGDEQFF
TRBD2,TRBJ2-3,TRBV7-8,.,TGTGCCAGCAGCTTAGGTGCGGTAGCGGGATTCGCCACAGATACGCAGTATTTT,CASSLGAVAGFATDTQYF
.,TRBJ2-3,TRBV7-2,.,TGTGCCAGCAGCTTAGGCGCGGGGGCACGGGCAGATACGCAGTATTTT,CASSLGAGARADTQYF
.,TRBJ2-1,TRBV25-1,.,TGTGCCAGCAGTGAAACCCCGGTGGCCTACAATGAGCAGTTCTTC,CASSETPVAYNEQFF
.,TRBJ2-1,TRBV6-1,.,TGTGCCAGCAGTGGACGGTACGGGGGCAATGAGCAGTTCTTC,CASSGRYGGNEQFF
TRBD2,TRBJ2-7,TRBV5-1,.,TGCGCCAGCAGCCACGGGAGGCGGGAGTACAGTAGGTACTTC,CASSHGRREYSRYF